The 27 T cell receptor beta chains presented below share a single source sample, sequenced in a study of early stage breast cancer tumors. The data were produced by immunoSEQ multiplex PCR, yet TCRdb's version contains in-frame clones alone and is incomplete. Of tens of thousands of clones in the sample, approximately 78% were seen once. Sequencing was done on a sample of blood. The receptors were sampled from a person aged 45-65 years with breast cancer.

V is TRBV6-5 and J is TRBJ1-1, with unresolved D. Looked up from germline, CDR1 is MNHEY and CDR2 is SVGAGI. The CDR3 has 13 residues. V lost 6 bases, J lost 2 bases, and 10 bases lay in between. The CDR3 DNA reads TGTGCCAGCAGCTTGCAGATTAACACTGAAGCTTTCTTT. It encodes CASSLQINTEAFF.

The rearrangement links TRBV7-8 to TRBJ1-5; D possibly corresponds to TRBD1 (6 bases). This CDR3 has 14 amino acids. V shed 5 bases and J shed 2 bases, with 10 bases lying between them. The germline V gene has CDR1 SGHVS and CDR2 FQNEAQ. CDR3 nucleotides: TGTGCCAGCAGCCTCAGGGGCGGCAATCAGCCCCAGCATTTT. Protein product: CASSLRGGNQPQHF.

A few counts support this clone. This chain uses TRBV7-3 with TRBJ2-7; D is undetermined. Per germline, CDR1 SGHTA and CDR2 FQGTGA. V dropped 1 base and J dropped 6 bases, with 10 bases sitting between them. The CDR3 consists of 13 residues. CDR3 sequence (DNA): TGTGCCAGCAGCTTAAACTCTGTAACCGAGCAGTACTTC. Its translation is CASSLNSVTEQYF.

The chain is built from TRBV6-5 and TRBJ2-5; the match to TRBD1 covers 8 bases. Germline lookup yields CDR1 MNHEY and CDR2 SVGAGI. V gave up 4 bases and J gave up 2 bases; unmatched junction bases: 6. The CDR3 length is 15 residues. CDR3 bases: TGTGCCAGCAGTTCCGACAGGGGCGGACAAGAGACCCAGTACTTC. Translated, it gives CASSSDRGGQETQYF.

V and J are TRBV2 and TRBJ1-4, with D perhaps matching TRBD1 (5 bases). Trimming removed 6 bases at V and 4 bases at J, with 12 bases between. The CDR3 extends over 14 amino acids. CDR1 SNHLY and CDR2 FYNNEI come from the germline V gene. As DNA, the CDR3 is TGTGCCAGCAGCCTACAGGCTCTTAATGAAAAACTGTTTTTT. It is translated as CASSLQALNEKLFF.

V usage is TRBV5-1 and J usage is TRBJ2-7; 8 nucleotides agree with TRBD1. Trimming took 0 bases from V and 5 from J; bases not matched to a gene: 16. The CDR3 runs 18 residues. Germline lookup yields CDR1 SGHRS and CDR2 YFSETQ. The CDR3 region is CASSLEGQGLFFSHEQYF. CDR3 nucleotide sequence: TGCGCCAGCAGCTTGGAAGGACAGGGTTTATTTTTTAGCCACGAGCAGTACTTC.

V is TRBV29-1 and J is TRBJ2-3, with D possibly being TRBD2 (5 bases). Germline V lookup: CDR1 SQVTM, CDR2 ANQGSEA. The CDR3 has 13 residues. V shed 7 bases and J shed 3 bases, with 14 bases lying between them. CDR3 sequence: CSGLDRGTDTQYF. The CDR3 DNA follows: TGCAGCGGCCTGGACCGCGGGACAGATACGCAGTATTTT.

The chain couples TRBV5-4 to TRBJ2-7; TRBD2 matches at 10 bases. The germline V gene encodes CDR1 SGHNT and CDR2 YYREEE (reference sequence). V lost 0 bases and J lost 4; bases outside the gene matches: 4. This CDR3 has 15 amino acids. The CDR3 loop reads CASSLGAGGSYEQYF. The CDR3 DNA follows: TGTGCCAGCAGCTTGGGAGCGGGAGGGAGTTACGAGCAGTACTTC.

As for this clone: Its ends do not fully match the called genes, so a read error is possible. V is TRBV7-7 and J is TRBJ2-5; TRBD2 matches at 9 bases. The germline CDR1 and CDR2 sequences are SSHAT and FNYEAQ (reference sequence). The CDR3 sequence is 16 residues long. The CDR3 spells CASSLAVSGSSETQYF. DNA for the CDR3: TGTGCTAGCAGCTTAGCAGTTAGCGGGAGCTCAGAGACCCAGTACTTC.

The CDR3 nucleotides are TGCAGCGTTGAAGGAGCCTACGAGCAGTACTTC. Amino acid sequence: CSVEGAYEQYF. The chain joins TRBV29-1 to TRBJ2-7; D uncertain. In germline, CDR1 is SQVTM, CDR2 ANQGSEA. Trimming shortened V by 1 base and J by 2 bases, and 3 bases separated the two germline ends. This CDR3 comprises 11 residues.

Remarks on this clone: At one of its ends the junction is not consistent with the germline gene, which may arise from a read error. V and J are TRBV2 and TRBJ1-1; possibly TRBD1 for D (5 bases). The CDR3 is 14 amino acids. Germline loops: CDR1 SNHLY, CDR2 FYNNEI. The CDR3 DNA follows: TGTGCCAGCAGCGAAGACAGCATGAACACTGAAGCTTTCTTT. This codes for CASSEDSMNTEAFF.

The rearrangement uses TRBV11-3 and TRBJ2-1, with 8 bases identical to TRBD1. Germline values: CDR1 SGHNT, CDR2 YENEEA. The V segment lost 3 bases and the J segment 6 bases; nucleotides outside the gene matches: 4. This CDR3 spans 14 amino acids. For the CDR3, the DNA is TGTGCCAGCAGCTTGGAGGACAGGGCCAATGAGCAGTTCTTC. It codes for CASSLEDRANEQFF.

This chain links TRBV5-1 with TRBJ2-1; no clear D. Trimming removed 4 bases at V and 3 bases at J, with 14 bases between. The CDR3 is made up of 15 amino acids. Germline V gene data show CDR1 as SGHRS and CDR2 as YFSETQ. CDR3 region: CASSNRVFHYNEQFF. Written as DNA, the CDR3 is TGCGCCAGCAGCAACCGGGTCTTTCACTACAATGAGCAGTTCTTC. The full variable domain, rest sourced from reference TRBV5-1 and TRBJ2-1, is KAGVTQTPRYLIKTRGQQVTLSCSPISGHRSVSWYQQTPGQGLQFLFEYFSETQRNKGNFPGRFSGRQFSNSRSEMNVSTLELGDSALYLCASSNRVFHYNEQFFGPGTRLTVL.

The chain recombines TRBV19 with TRBJ1-2; D call uncertain. V gave up 5 bases and J gave up 6 bases, with 13 bases separating them. The CDR3 extends over 13 amino acids. Germline values: CDR1 LNHDA, CDR2 SQIVND (reference sequence). The CDR3 coding sequence is TGTGCCAGTAGTTCCTATCGGGGAAATGGCTACACCTTC. Its translation is CASSSYRGNGYTF.

There are a few counts of this clone. The chain carries TRBV7-9 and TRBJ2-1; no firm D call. Germline lookup yields CDR1 SEHNR and CDR2 FQNEAQ (reference sequence). The CDR3 sequence is 13 residues long. V was pared by 5 bases and J by 1 base, with 6 bases between. This CDR3 reads CASSVLSYNEQFF. DNA for the CDR3: TGTGCCAGCAGCGTTCTTTCCTACAATGAGCAGTTCTTC. The full variable domain, its missing parts supplied by reference TRBV7-9 and TRBJ2-1, is DTGVSQNPRHKITKRGQNVTFRCDPISEHNRLYWYRQTLGQGPEFLTYFQNEAQLEKSRLLSDRFSAERPKGSFSTLEIQRTEQGDSAMYLCASSVLSYNEQFFGPGTRLTVL.

This chain connects TRBV9 to TRBJ2-5; TRBD2 aligns across 15 bases. V was clipped by 3 bases and J by 8 bases; unmatched bases: 5. Germline V gene lookup returns CDR1 SGDLS and CDR2 YYNGEE. The CDR3 extends over 15 amino acids. As DNA, the CDR3 is TGTGCCAGCAGCGAGACGGGACTAGCGGGAGGAACCCAGTACTTC. This encodes CASSETGLAGGTQYF.

V gene TRBV11-2 combines with J gene TRBJ2-2, with D uncertain. The CDR3 contains 13 residues. The germline V and J ends were trimmed by 5 bases and 3 bases, with 7 bases remaining between them. The germline V gene encodes CDR1 SGHAT and CDR2 FQNNGV. CDR3 nucleotide sequence: TGTGCCAGCAGCCCCTCGGACACCGGGGAGCTGTTTTTT. It is translated as CASSPSDTGELFF.

The rearrangement links TRBV5-1 to TRBJ2-7; possible D gene TRBD2, 6 bases. Deletions cut 1 base from V and 5 bases from J, with 10 bases between. The CDR3 has 13 amino acids. CDR1 is SGHRS and CDR2 is YFSETQ in the germline V gene. CDR3 nucleotides: TGCGCCAGCAGCTTGCAGGGCGGGGACGAGCAGTACGTC. This sequence encodes CASSLQGGDEQYV.

The chain combines TRBV2 with TRBJ2-1, with 12 bases lining up with TRBD2. In germline, CDR1 is SNHLY, CDR2 FYNNEI. V lost 2 bases to trimming and J lost 3 bases; unmatched junction nucleotides: 5. This CDR3 has 17 residues. The CDR3 coding sequence is TGTGCCAGCAGTGAACGACTAGCGGGAGACCGCTACAATGAGCAGTTCTTC. It encodes CASSERLAGDRYNEQFF.

The chain combines TRBV19 with TRBJ1-5; D remains ambiguous. The CDR3 consists of 14 residues. Trimming removed 6 bases at V and 0 bases at J, with 9 bases between. In germline, CDR1 is LNHDA, CDR2 SQIVND (reference sequence). CDR3 protein: CASRAGYSNQPQHF. Here the CDR3 DNA reads TGTGCCAGTAGGGCGGGTTATAGCAATCAGCCCCAGCATTTT.

This clone was seen a handful of times. Other DNA sequences in the same sample also yield this CDR3. The CDR3 region is CASSPVSGNTIYF. The CDR3 DNA sequence: TGTGCCAGCAGTCCAGTCTCTGGAAACACCATATATTTT. The rearrangement joins TRBV6-5 to TRBJ1-3; D call uncertain. CDR1 is MNHEY, CDR2 SVGAGI, per germline. This CDR3 has 13 residues. Between the trimmed V and J ends, which lost 5 bases and 0 bases, there was a span of 5 bases.

The rearrangement uses TRBV13 and TRBJ1-2, with 7 bases that match TRBD1. CDR3 size: 15 residues. Germline V gives CDR1 PRHDT, CDR2 FYEKMQ (reference sequence). Germline trimming cut 8 bases from V and 3 bases from J; bases unmatched to any gene: 12. The DNA of the CDR3 is TGTGCCAGCGAAAGCGGGGGGCAGGGGGACTATGGCTACACCTTC. It encodes CASESGGQGDYGYTF. Together with reference TRBV13 and TRBJ1-2, the CDR3 gives the full variable domain: AAGVIQSPRHLIKEKRETATLKCYPIPRHDTVYWYQQGPGQDPQFLISFYEKMQSDKGSIPDRFSAQQFSDYHSELNMSSLELGDSALYFCASESGGQGDYGYTFGSGTRLTVV.

The chain carries TRBV7-9 and TRBJ2-1; D is perhaps TRBD1 (5 bases). CDR3 size: 13 residues. Germline loops: CDR1 SEHNR, CDR2 FQNEAQ (reference sequence). The germline V and J ends were trimmed by 5 bases and 8 bases, with 13 bases remaining between them. CDR3 coding DNA: TGTGCCAGCAGCCCCCTCGCCAGGGATGAGCAGTTCTTC. It codes for CASSPLARDEQFF.

This clone has just a few counts. V and J are TRBV5-1 and TRBJ2-1, with TRBD1 identical over 9 bases. V gave up 4 bases and J gave up 5 bases; unmatched junction bases: 4. From germline, CDR1 is SGHRS and CDR2 YFSETQ. CDR3 size: 14 residues. CDR3 residues: CASSAGTGNNEQFF. The CDR3 DNA reads as TGCGCCAGCAGCGCCGGGACAGGGAACAATGAGCAGTTCTTC.

This clone was counted a few times. The rearrangement links TRBV5-1 to TRBJ1-3; D is ambiguous. The germline CDR1 and CDR2 sequences are SGHRS and YFSETQ. There are 15 residues in the CDR3. V was clipped by 0 bases and J by 1 base, with 8 bases between them. The DNA of the CDR3 is TGCGCCAGCAGCTTGGACGGGTCATCTGGAAACACCATATATTTT. Protein product: CASSLDGSSGNTIYF.

The chain joins TRBV5-4 to TRBJ2-7; possible D gene TRBD2, 5 bases. The CDR3 is made up of 14 amino acids. Per germline, CDR1 SGHNT and CDR2 YYREEE (reference sequence). The V gene lost 4 bases and the J gene lost 1 base, with 12 bases spanning the gap. The CDR3 nucleotides read TGTGCCAGCAGCATGAACCGGGATTCCTACGAGCAGTACTTC. It encodes CASSMNRDSYEQYF.

The chain has TRBV7-2 and TRBJ2-1; D not resolved. Germline V gene data show CDR1 as SGHTA and CDR2 as FQGNSA. V was trimmed by 1 base and J by 5 bases, leaving 6 bases between them. The CDR3 sequence is 13 residues long. The CDR3 DNA is TGTGCCAGCAGCTTAGGGCTCAACAATGAGCAGTTCTTC. Encoded protein: CASSLGLNNEQFF.